These 31 T cell receptor beta chains share one sample of origin, sequenced in a study of blood T cell repertoires in COVID-19. Generated by immunoSEQ multiplex PCR, the TCRdb table keeps only in-frame clones and is missing some. This sample yields 250,000 to 300,000 clones, of which around nine tenths are seen a single time; about 11% belongs to the top ten. The sequenced material came from peripheral blood. These receptors were collected from a woman between 25 and 40 years old with COVID-19, enrolled during active disease.

This clone appeared many times. The rearrangement links TRBV9 to TRBJ1-2; D remains ambiguous. The V end was cut by 2 bases, the J end by 5 bases, with 16 bases between. The CDR3 sequence is 15 residues long. Looked up from germline, CDR1 is SGDLS and CDR2 is YYNGEE. The chain's CDR3 is CASSVKPEASYGYTF. The CDR3 DNA reads TGTGCCAGCAGCGTGAAGCCGGAGGCCTCTTATGGCTACACCTTC. Full variable domain (missing parts from reference TRBV9 and TRBJ1-2): DSGVTQTPKHLITATGQRVTLRCSPRSGDLSVYWYQQSLDQGLQFLIQYYNGEERAKGNILERFSAQQFPDLHSELNLSSLELGDSALYFCASSVKPEASYGYTFGSGTRLTVV.

The chain is built from TRBV27 and TRBJ2-1; 10 nucleotides line up with TRBD2. J gave up 7 bases and V 1 base, and 28 bases lay outside the gene matches. Germline CDR1 and CDR2: MNHEY and SMNVEV (reference sequence). CDR3 length: 23 amino acids. The DNA of the CDR3 is TGTGCCAGCAGTTTATATGCGTCCGACGGCCGGCTTCTAGCGGGAGTAAGAGGGAATGAGCAGTTCTTC. It codes for CASSLYASDGRLLAGVRGNEQFF.

The chain is built from TRBV10-3 and TRBJ2-7; 9 nucleotides match TRBD1. The V segment lost 5 bases and the J segment 4 bases; nucleotides outside the gene matches: 9. The CDR3 is 15 amino acids. Germline values: CDR1 ENHRY, CDR2 SYGVKD. CDR3 region: CAISFHGTGRYEQYF. CDR3 coding DNA: TGTGCCATCAGTTTTCACGGGACAGGGCGGTACGAGCAGTACTTC.

This chain uses TRBV19 with TRBJ2-1; TRBD1 is a possible D gene (5 bases). Trimming pared 3 bases from V and 8 bases from J, leaving 14 bases between. The CDR3 is 14 amino acids. Germline V gives CDR1 LNHDA, CDR2 SQIVND (reference sequence). This chain's CDR3 is CASSIFTGTDEQFF. CDR3 nucleotide sequence: TGTGCCAGTAGTATTTTTACAGGTACGGATGAGCAGTTCTTC.

This chain links TRBV7-2 with TRBJ2-7; 8 bases map to TRBD2. CDR3 size: 15 residues. V shed 5 bases, J shed 3 bases, and the junction held 9 bases outside the gene matches. Looked up from germline, CDR1 is SGHTA and CDR2 is FQGNSA. The CDR3 sequence is CASSEASSGHYEQYF. The CDR3 DNA reads TGTGCCAGCAGCGAGGCGTCTAGCGGGCACTACGAGCAGTACTTC.

This rearrangement joins TRBV6-5 to TRBJ2-7; 9 bases match TRBD2. Germline CDR1 is MNHEY and CDR2 is SVGAGI. Unmatched junction bases numbered 3, after V lost 5 bases and J lost 1 base. This CDR3 has 14 residues. The CDR3 coding sequence is TGTGCCAGCAGTCGGACTAGCGCGTCCTACGAGCAGTACTTC. As protein: CASSRTSASYEQYF.

The chain uses TRBV12-3 or TRBV12-4 and TRBJ2-1; D perhaps matches TRBD1 (6 bases). The CDR3 spans 13 residues. V lost 3 bases and J 6 bases, leaving 9 bases between the germline ends. Here the CDR3 reads CASSFRDINEQFF. The DNA of the CDR3 is TGTGCCAGCAGTTTCCGGGACATCAATGAGCAGTTCTTC.

The V call is TRBV6-5, the J call TRBJ2-5; 12 bases line up with TRBD2. The CDR3 extends over 15 amino acids. J lost 5 bases, V lost 4 bases, and 5 bases had no gene match. The germline V gene encodes CDR1 MNHEY and CDR2 SVGAGI. The CDR3 DNA follows: TGTGCCAGCAGTTCCATACTAGCGGGAGGTGAGACCCAGTACTTC. Translation gives CASSSILAGGETQYF.

The J gene is TRBJ1-1, the V gene TRBV11-2; D is ambiguous. Looked up from germline, CDR1 is SGHAT and CDR2 is FQNNGV. The CDR3 contains 14 residues. V was trimmed by 2 bases and J by 1 base, leaving 8 bases between them. CDR3 residues: CASSLKSPNTEAFF. The CDR3 coding sequence is TGTGCCAGCAGCTTAAAGAGCCCGAACACTGAAGCTTTCTTT. The whole variable domain, remainder taken from reference TRBV11-2 and TRBJ1-1, is EAGVAQSPRYKIIEKRQSVAFWCNPISGHATLYWYQQILGQGPKLLIQFQNNGVVDDSQLPKDRFSAERLKGVDSTLKIQPAKLEDSAVYLCASSLKSPNTEAFFGQGTRLTVV.

The chain links TRBV24-1 to TRBJ2-1; D might be TRBD2 (5 bases). V was clipped by 0 bases and J by 8 bases, with 10 bases between them. The CDR3 totals 14 residues. CDR1 is KGHDR, CDR2 SFDVKD, per germline. CDR3 in amino acids: CATSDLGRVDEQFF. In nucleotides, the CDR3 is TGTGCCACCAGTGATTTGGGGAGAGTGGATGAGCAGTTCTTC.

This clone was counted between two and nine times. The V gene is TRBV10-3, the J gene TRBJ1-2; the match to TRBD1 covers 11 bases. The J segment lost 3 bases and the V segment lost 10 bases, leaving 7 bases of the junction unmatched. Germline values: CDR1 ENHRY, CDR2 SYGVKD. The CDR3 runs to 14 residues. CDR3 in DNA: TGTGCCACCTCCGGGGACAGGGGGGACTATGGCTACACCTTC. This sequence encodes CATSGDRGDYGYTF.

This chain connects TRBV10-3 to TRBJ2-7; TRBD1 aligns across 10 bases. CDR1 and CDR2 from the germline V gene are ENHRY and SYGVKD. J gave up 5 bases and V 2 bases, and 3 bases lay outside the gene matches. CDR3 length: 14 amino acids. The chain's CDR3 is CAISEGQGVNEQYF. The CDR3 DNA reads as TGTGCCATCAGTGAGGGACAGGGGGTAAACGAGCAGTACTTC.

V usage is TRBV7-9 and J usage is TRBJ2-7; 13 nucleotides match TRBD2. V shed 5 bases and J 5 bases; nucleotides not matched to a gene: 9. The CDR3 extends over 16 amino acids. Per the germline V gene, CDR1 is SEHNR and CDR2 is FQNEAQ (reference sequence). The CDR3 is CASSRAGTSGAHEQYF. DNA for the CDR3: TGTGCCAGCAGCCGTGCCGGGACTAGCGGGGCTCACGAGCAGTACTTC.

This sequence joins TRBV5-4 and TRBJ2-7; tentative D call: TRBD2 (5 bases). CDR1 and CDR2 (germline): SGHNT, YYREEE (reference sequence). Trimming cost V 0 bases and J 3 bases, with 10 bases left between them. The CDR3 has 14 residues. CDR3 nucleotides: TGTGCCAGCAGCTTGGGGCAGAGGGACTACGAGCAGTACTTC. Protein sequence: CASSLGQRDYEQYF. The whole variable domain, remainder taken from reference TRBV5-4 and TRBJ2-7, is ETGVTQSPTHLIKTRGQQVTLRCSSQSGHNTVSWYQQALGQGPQFIFQYYREEENGRGNFPPRFSGLQFPNYSSELNVNALELDDSALYLCASSLGQRDYEQYFGPGTRLTVT.

This clone was observed a few times. This chain links TRBV6-5 with TRBJ1-2, with D possibly TRBD1 on 6 matching bases. CDR3 size: 15 residues. The germline V and J ends were trimmed by 1 base and 1 base, with 10 bases remaining between them. Per germline, CDR1 MNHEY and CDR2 SVGAGI. CDR3 nucleotides: TGTGCCAGCAGTTACTTCAACAGGGTTAACTATGGCTACACCTTC. Residues: CASSYFNRVNYGYTF.

This chain links TRBV19 with TRBJ1-3, with 7 bases lining up with TRBD1. V shed 6 bases and J 0 bases; nucleotides not matched to a gene: 2. The CDR3 extends over 14 amino acids. Germline V gives CDR1 LNHDA, CDR2 SQIVND (reference sequence). The CDR3 is CASRGTDSGNTIYF. Here the CDR3 DNA reads TGTGCCAGTAGGGGGACAGACTCTGGAAACACCATATATTTT.

This clone has just one count. The gene calls are TRBV11-2 and TRBJ1-4; 9 bases match TRBD1. The V gene end was trimmed by 6 bases and the J gene end by 7 bases; junction bases not matched to a gene: 9. Germline CDR1 reads SGHAT; CDR2 reads FQNNGV. This CDR3 region has 15 residues. Here the CDR3 DNA reads TGTGCCAGCAGTTCTAGGGGGACAGGGTTTGAAAAACTGTTTTTT. This translates into CASSSRGTGFEKLFF.

The chain joins TRBV28 to TRBJ1-6; D is unclear. From germline, CDR1 is MDHEN and CDR2 SYDVKM. The V end lost 4 bases, the J end lost 9 bases, and 10 bases lay between the germline ends. The CDR3 has 13 amino acids. CDR3 amino acids: CASSSTRVSPLHF. Here the CDR3 DNA reads TGTGCCAGCAGTTCCACGAGGGTTTCACCCCTCCACTTT.

The gene calls are TRBV5-1 and TRBJ2-3; 9 bases fit TRBD2. The CDR3 is made up of 15 amino acids. Germline V gene data show CDR1 as SGHRS and CDR2 as YFSETQ. Trimming removed 7 bases from V and 0 bases from J; junction bases left unmatched: 6. The CDR3 bases are TGCGCCAGCGGGACAACTAGCGGGAGCACAGATACGCAGTATTTT. Its translation is CASGTTSGSTDTQYF.

This chain uses TRBV5-6 with TRBJ1-6; TRBD1 matches 11 bases. Germline trimming cut 3 bases from V and 14 bases from J; bases unmatched to any gene: 4. CDR3 length equals 13 residues. Germline V gene lookup returns CDR1 SGHDT and CDR2 YYEEEE. The CDR3 DNA reads as TGTGCCAGCAGCTCCGGACAGGGGGCTTCCCTCCACTTT. It is translated as CASSSGQGASLHF.

This chain links TRBV5-1 with TRBJ2-5; possible D gene TRBD1, 6 bases. With 3 bases removed from V and 4 bases from J, the gap between germline ends came to 13 bases. CDR3 length equals 14 residues. Per the germline V gene, CDR1 is SGHRS and CDR2 is YFSETQ. The CDR3 spells CASSSPRGGETQYF. Written as DNA, the CDR3 is TGCGCCAGCAGCTCGCCCAGGGGCGGAGAGACCCAGTACTTC. The full variable domain, its missing parts supplied by reference TRBV5-1 and TRBJ2-5, is KAGVTQTPRYLIKTRGQQVTLSCSPISGHRSVSWYQQTPGQGLQFLFEYFSETQRNKGNFPGRFSGRQFSNSRSEMNVSTLELGDSALYLCASSSPRGGETQYFGPGTRLLVL.

In this sample, this clone turned up a few times. The chain joins TRBV27 to TRBJ1-4, with D uncertain. Germline-derived CDR1 and CDR2 are MNHEY and SMNVEV (reference sequence). The CDR3 consists of 15 residues. Trimming shortened V by 3 bases and J by 5 bases, and 13 bases separated the two germline ends. CDR3 sequence: CASSLRRVPNEKLFF. The CDR3 DNA reads as TGTGCCAGCAGTTTGAGGAGGGTTCCAAATGAAAAACTGTTTTTT. Filled out from reference TRBV27 and TRBJ1-4, the complete variable domain reads EAQVTQNPRYLITVTGKKLTVTCSQNMNHEYMSWYRQDPGLGLRQIYYSMNVEVTDKGDVPEGYKVSRKEKRNFPLILESPSPNQTSLYFCASSLRRVPNEKLFFGSGTQLSVL.

The table lists this clone with a count of one. The chain links TRBV6-1 to TRBJ1-5, with TRBD1 matching over 10 bases. The germline gives CDR1 MNHNS, CDR2 SASEGT. Germline trimming cut 1 base from V and 5 bases from J; bases unmatched to any gene: 5. The CDR3 totals 16 residues. The CDR3 here is CASSEGTGGTYQPQHF. CDR3 sequence (DNA): TGTGCCAGCAGTGAAGGGACAGGGGGAACTTATCAGCCCCAGCATTTT.

The chain links TRBV2 to TRBJ1-1, with 7 nucleotides matching TRBD1. Per the germline V gene, CDR1 is SNHLY and CDR2 is FYNNEI. The CDR3 length is 15 residues. V lost 6 bases and J lost 0; bases outside the gene matches: 7. CDR3 in amino acids: CASRKQGRMNTEAFF. The CDR3 nucleotides read TGTGCCAGCAGGAAACAGGGGAGAATGAACACTGAAGCTTTCTTT.

Concerning this clone: One end of the junction fails to match germline, which may point to a read error. The J gene is TRBJ1-1, the V gene TRBV25-1; D not certain. Germline V gene lookup returns CDR1 MGHDK and CDR2 SYGVNS. The CDR3 is 10 amino acids. CDR3: CASMGSEVFF. In nucleotides, the CDR3 is TGTGCCAGCATGGGGAGTGAAGTTTTCTTT.

The chain carries TRBV9 and TRBJ2-7; 9 bases match TRBD2. V was pared by 2 bases and J by 6 bases, with 12 bases of the junction left unmatched. This CDR3 has 16 residues. The V gene's germline CDR1 is SGDLS and CDR2 YYNGEE. The DNA for the CDR3 is TGTGCCAGCAGCGTCCGCGGAAGTAGCGGGAGAACCGAGCAGTACTTC. Protein: CASSVRGSSGRTEQYF.

The V and J genes are TRBV4-1 and TRBJ1-4; the match to TRBD1 covers 7 bases. Germline V gene lookup returns CDR1 MGHRA and CDR2 YSYEKL. V lost 1 base to trimming and J lost 8 bases; unmatched junction nucleotides: 4. CDR3 length: 14 amino acids. DNA for the CDR3: TGCGCCAGCAGCCAAGGGGACAGTAGGGAAAAACTGTTTTTT. It specifies CASSQGDSREKLFF.

The rearrangement uses TRBV6-5 and TRBJ1-5; no definite D call. Trimming removed 6 bases from V and 5 bases from J, with 11 bases in between. Germline loops: CDR1 MNHEY, CDR2 SVGAGI. The CDR3 sequence is 13 residues long. This CDR3 is CASSRELDQPQHF. In DNA form, the CDR3 reads TGTGCCAGCAGCCGAGAACTGGATCAGCCCCAGCATTTT.

The V gene is TRBV28, the J gene TRBJ2-3, with 9 positions matching TRBD2. CDR3 length equals 16 residues. Trimming took 7 bases from V and 3 from J; bases not matched to a gene: 11. The germline gives CDR1 MDHEN, CDR2 SYDVKM. The CDR3 reads CASTSRGLAGTDTQYF. The CDR3 nucleotides are TGTGCCAGCACCTCTCGGGGGCTAGCGGGAACAGATACGCAGTATTTT.

J is TRBJ2-5 and V is TRBV7-6; 9 nucleotides agree with TRBD1. CDR3 length: 17 residues. With V trimmed by 2 bases and J by 4 bases, 11 bases remained unmatched. Germline V CDR1 and CDR2: SGHVS, FNYEAQ. Here the CDR3 reads CASSLMAGTGRSETQYF. In nucleotides, the CDR3 is TGTGCCAGCAGCTTAATGGCCGGGACAGGGCGGTCAGAGACCCAGTACTTC. The full variable domain, rest sourced from reference TRBV7-6 and TRBJ2-5, is GAGVSQSPRYKVTKRGQDVALRCDPISGHVSLYWYRQALGQGPEFLTYFNYEAQQDKSGLPNDRFSAERPEGSISTLTIQRTEQRDSAMYRCASSLMAGTGRSETQYFGPGTRLLVL.

The V gene is TRBV4-1, the J gene TRBJ2-5; 9 bases align to TRBD1. Germline loops: CDR1 MGHRA, CDR2 YSYEKL. The CDR3 has 16 residues. After removal of 4 bases from V and 3 bases from J, the junction contained 9 bases not matched to a gene. CDR3 sequence (DNA): TGCGCCAGCAGCCCGACCCGAGGACAGGGGAAAGAGACCCAGTACTTC. This codes for CASSPTRGQGKETQYF.